The sequence of this T cell receptor beta chain was determined in a study of blood T cell repertoires in COVID-19. At the level of the study: The study drew acute and convalescent COVID-19 samples from the United States, Italy and Spain. In each case, the material was cDNA or gDNA derived from T cells, B-cell-depleted T cells, or PBMCs.

Trimming pared 0 bases from V and 5 bases from J, leaving 9 bases between. CDR1 is LGHDT, CDR2 YNNKEL, per germline (reference sequence). The CDR3 contains 14 residues. The authors' processing: Estimated nucleated cell counts came from reference gene primer amplification. Assay used: immunoSEQ multiplex PCR; TCRdb lists only in-frame clones, some missing. The V and J calls and clone size were taken over from that table, and D and trimming were inferred from the DNA. In the table there are over 45,000 clones, roughly 80% of which are singletons. The sequenced sample consisted of peripheral blood. The chain employs TRBV3-1 (or the pseudogene TRBV3-2) and TRBJ2-3; possible D gene TRBD2, 6 bases. This TCR came from a human donor in a cohort sampled during active or convalescent COVID-19. The CDR3 DNA reads as TGTGCCAGCAGCCAAGATTGGGACTTAGATACGCAGTATTTT. It specifies CASSQDWDLDTQYF.